Sequencing of this TCR beta chain was carried out in a study of blood T cell repertoires in COVID-19. For the study at large: From the United States, Italy and Spain came samples of acute and convalescent COVID-19. T cells, B-cell-depleted T cells, or PBMCs supplied cDNA or gDNA.

The CDR3 covers 14 residues. CDR1 is GTSNPN and CDR2 is SVGIG in the germline V gene (reference sequence). The ends were cut back, 5 bases at V and 1 base at J, with 11 bases in the middle. In the original processing: Amplification of reference gene primers was used by the study to estimate nucleated cell counts. The table came from immunoSEQ multiplex PCR; TCRdb's copy has only in-frame clones and leaves some out. Clone size and V and J calls were adopted from that table, with D and trimming inferred from the DNA. This table holds some 190,000 clones, approximately 85% found once. The genes are TRBV30 and TRBJ2-2; D is uncertain. This sequence was found in a woman aged 55-75 years with acute or convalescent COVID-19. The sequenced sample consisted of peripheral blood. This CDR3 reads CAWLAGVNTGELFF. CDR3 DNA sequence: TGTGCCTGGTTAGCTGGCGTGAACACCGGGGAGCTGTTTTTT.